The clone carrying this T cell receptor (beta chain) was counted many times. Preparation of the TCRbeta library was carried out with unique molecular identifiers. TCRdb fed the PCR reads into MiXCR, producing one record per CDR3 protein. The sample shows 170,000 or so distinct CDR3 sequences, around 6.8% of them seen only once. The germline V gene has CDR1 DFQATT and CDR2 SNEGSKA (reference sequence). The CDR3 is made up of 13 amino acids. Between the trimmed V and J ends, which lost 2 bases and 0 bases, there was a span of 7 bases. This record belongs to a study of T-cell reconstitution after alpha-beta-depleted transplantation in children.

Source: PBMCs from the stem cell graft donor, taken from the stem cell graft. This chain links TRBV20-1 with TRBJ1-1, with unresolved D. The TCR comes from a human donor who donated a stem cell graft to a child with Wiskott-Aldrich syndrome. The CDR3 region has the DNA TGCAGTGCTAGACGCGACCTGAACACTGAAGCTTTCTTT. Protein: CSARRDLNTEAFF.